This T cell receptor (beta chain) was identified during a study of shared clonotypes between healthy human individuals. About the study: A donor's plate count was three for CD4 naive and three for CD4 memory; CD8 naive had two and CD8 memory one. Study findings and constraints: Expectations were that clonotype sharing among donors would be affected by sequencing depth.

Some clones are missing from TCRdb's copy, which holds only in-frame ones; the method was immunoSEQ multiplex PCR. This table has nearly 2 million clones, approximately 94% appearing once. Germline V gene sequence: CDR1 MNHEY, CDR2 SMNVEV (reference sequence). V was clipped by 3 bases and J by 4 bases; unmatched bases: 5. The CDR3 loop spans 14 amino acids. Naive CD8 isolation took CD45RO-negative cells positively selected for CCR7 and excluded terminally differentiated effector memory CD45RA+ cells. On this clone itself: What it recognizes is unknown.

This sequence originates from a man younger than 35 in good health. V is TRBV27 and J is TRBJ1-1, with 7 nucleotides matching TRBD1. The material sequenced was naive CD8+ T cells sorted from blood. The CDR3 protein is CASSFTTGTTEAFF. DNA for the CDR3: TGTGCCAGCAGTTTTACGACAGGGACCACTGAAGCTTTCTTT.